The table lists the clone carrying this T cell receptor beta chain with many counts. No antigen is known for it. A sample-barcoded 5' primer and a J-beta primer mix were used in a second PCR of about 7 to 12 cycles. Tagging of each cDNA molecule was performed by a template-switch adaptor with 12 random nucleotides. A minimum of 3 million CDR3-containing paired-end reads was obtained for each sample. From the 5' RACE reads, TCRdb called clonotypes with MiXCR, one entry per CDR3 protein. The repertoire holds 1.5 million to 2 million distinct CDR3 sequences, with 28% as singletons. The data were obtained in a study of blood T cells in healthy people across ages. Findings and caveats of the study: The fall in TCR beta diversity per million T cells was roughly linear with age.

The sample was blood. The origin of this receptor is a woman aged 30 to 39 in good health.

Written as DNA, the CDR3 is TGCGCCAGCAGCTTAGGACGGCCCCAAGAGACCCAGTACTTC. Translated: CASSLGRPQETQYF. The J gene is TRBJ2-5, the V gene TRBV5-1; D is uncertain. CDR1 SGHRS and CDR2 YFSETQ come from the germline V gene. V was trimmed by 2 bases and J by 1 base, leaving 9 bases between them. This CDR3 is built from 14 residues.